This T cell receptor beta chain comes out of a study of blood T cell repertoires in COVID-19. Study-level background: COVID-19 samples from acute and convalescent phases originated in the United States, Italy and Spain. Nucleic acid was either cDNA or gDNA, and it came from T cells, B-cell-depleted T cells, or PBMCs.

In the source study's methods: Estimation of nucleated cell counts was performed using reference gene primer amplification. Here immunoSEQ multiplex PCR was the method, and the copy in TCRdb shows in-frame clones only, minus some. Clone size and V and J calls were adopted from that table, with D and trimming inferred from the DNA. Counted here are roughly 200,000 clones, roughly 91% occurring once; the ten biggest clones make up around 7%. V gave up 3 bases and J gave up 6 bases, with 14 bases separating them. The CDR3 runs 13 residues. The germline V gene has CDR1 SQVTM and CDR2 ANQGSEA. Participants were aged about 18 to 100 years from approximately 23 US areas.

The chain couples TRBV29-1 to TRBJ1-2, with no clear D. Sequencing used PBMCs or T cells enriched from blood (not recorded which). The sequence came from a man aged 25 to 45 in a cohort exposed to, infected with or recovered from COVID-19 (not recorded which). The CDR3 reads CSVEGTPGNGYTF. CDR3 bases: TGCAGCGTTGAGGGCACACCGGGGAATGGCTACACCTTC.